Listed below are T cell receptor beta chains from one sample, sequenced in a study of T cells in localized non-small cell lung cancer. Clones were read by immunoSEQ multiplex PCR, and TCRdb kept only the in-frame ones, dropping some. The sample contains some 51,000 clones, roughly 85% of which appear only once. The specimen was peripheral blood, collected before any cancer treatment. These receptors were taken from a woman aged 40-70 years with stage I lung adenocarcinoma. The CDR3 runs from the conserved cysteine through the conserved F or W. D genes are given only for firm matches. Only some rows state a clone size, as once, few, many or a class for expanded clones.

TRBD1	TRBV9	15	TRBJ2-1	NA	TGTGCCAGCAGCGTAACCACAGGGGGCTACAATGAGCAGTTCTTC	CASSVTTGGYNEQFF
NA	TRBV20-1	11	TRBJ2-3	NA	TGCAGTGCTACGTCTTCCGATACGCAGTATTTT	CSATSSDTQYF
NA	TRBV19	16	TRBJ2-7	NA	TGTGCCAGTAGTCCCTCTGACTCCCTCGGGGTCCACGAGCAGTACTTC	CASSPSDSLGVHEQYF
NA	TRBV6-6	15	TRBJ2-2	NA	TGTGCCAGCAGTTCCGGGACGGCGAACACCGGGGAGCTGTTTTTT	CASSSGTANTGELFF
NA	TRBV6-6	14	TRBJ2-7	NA	TGTGCCAGCAGTTACACCTTGACAGGATACGAGCAGTACTTC	CASSYTLTGYEQYF
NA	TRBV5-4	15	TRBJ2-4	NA	TGTGCCAGCAGCCCCGAAGGGCGGGGTGAAAACATTCAGTACTTC	CASSPEGRGENIQYF
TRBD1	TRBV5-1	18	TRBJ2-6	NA	TGCGCCAGCAGCTTGGGTACCGGGACAGGGCGCGGGGCCAACGTCCTGACTTTC	CASSLGTGTGRGANVLTF
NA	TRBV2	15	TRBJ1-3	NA	TGTGCCAGCAGGACCCGAACCCGCACTGGAAACACCATATATTTT	CASRTRTRTGNTIYF
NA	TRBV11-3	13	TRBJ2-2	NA	TGTGCCAGCAGCTCCACCCTGGGCGGGGAGCTGTTTTTT	CASSSTLGGELFF
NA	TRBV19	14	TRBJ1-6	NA	TGTGCCAGTAGTGAATGGGGGGAAAATTCACCCCTCCACTTT	CASSEWGENSPLHF
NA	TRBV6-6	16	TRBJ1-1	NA	TGTGCCAGCAGGTCCCCCCGGGACAAAGAGAACACTGAAGCTTTCTTT	CASRSPRDKENTEAFF
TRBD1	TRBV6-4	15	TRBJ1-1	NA	TGTGCCAGCAAGGAGGACAGGGGGGGTAACACTGAAGCTTTCTTT	CASKEDRGGNTEAFF
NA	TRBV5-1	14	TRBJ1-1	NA	TGCGCCAGCAGCTTAAGATCGCGTGCCGTCGAAGCTTTCTTT	CASSLRSRAVEAFF
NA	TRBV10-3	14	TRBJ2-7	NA	TGTGCCATCAGTGCTAAAGGCGCCTCCTACGAGCAGTACTTC	CAISAKGASYEQYF
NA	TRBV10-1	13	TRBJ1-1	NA	TGCGCCAGCAGTGAGCAGGAGAACACTGAAGCTTTCTTT	CASSEQENTEAFF
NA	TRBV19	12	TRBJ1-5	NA	TGTGCCAGTAGTATAGTCGAGGGGCCCCAGCATTTT	CASSIVEGPQHF
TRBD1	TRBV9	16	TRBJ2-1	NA	TGTGCCAGCAGCGTAGAACCGGGGACAGGGGGCAATGAGCAGTTCTTC	CASSVEPGTGGNEQFF
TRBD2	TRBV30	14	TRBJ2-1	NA	TGTGCCTGGAAGGTGGGGGGGGGATACAATGAGCAGTTCTTC	CAWKVGGGYNEQFF
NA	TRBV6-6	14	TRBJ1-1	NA	TGTGCCAGCAGTAATATTGCGATCCAGAATGAAGCTTTCTTT	CASSNIAIQNEAFF
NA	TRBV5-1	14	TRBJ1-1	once	TGCGCCAGCAGCGCCACGACGGGGAACACTGAAGCTTTCTTT	CASSATTGNTEAFF
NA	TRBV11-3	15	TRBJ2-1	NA	TGTGCCAGCAGCCCATCCGGGACTGGGGATCTTGGGCAGTTCTTC	CASSPSGTGDLGQFF
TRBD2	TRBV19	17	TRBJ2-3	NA	TGTGCCAGTAGTATATCGGGTAGCGGGGACTACACAGATACGCAGTATTTT	CASSISGSGDYTDTQYF
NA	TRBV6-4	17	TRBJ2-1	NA	TGTGCCAGCGTACCTAGACCGGGGGCCCCGCGAGGGAGTGAGCAGTTCTTC	CASVPRPGAPRGSEQFF
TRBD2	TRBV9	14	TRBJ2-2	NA	TGTGCCAGCAGCGGGACTAGCGGGGGGTCGGAGCTGTTTTTT	CASSGTSGGSELFF
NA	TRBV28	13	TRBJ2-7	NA	TGTGCCAGCAGTTTAGGACAACTGGCCGAGCAGTACTTC	CASSLGQLAEQYF